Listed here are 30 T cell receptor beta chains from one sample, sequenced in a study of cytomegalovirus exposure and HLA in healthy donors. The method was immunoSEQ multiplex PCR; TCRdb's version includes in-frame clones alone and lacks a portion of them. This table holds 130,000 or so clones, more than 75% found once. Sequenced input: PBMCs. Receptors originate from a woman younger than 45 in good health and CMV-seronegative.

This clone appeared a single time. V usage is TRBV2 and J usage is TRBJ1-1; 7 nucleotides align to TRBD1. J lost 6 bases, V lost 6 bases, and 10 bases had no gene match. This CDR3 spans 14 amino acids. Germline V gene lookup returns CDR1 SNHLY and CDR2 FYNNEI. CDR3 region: CASSPTAGTAEAFF. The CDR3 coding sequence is TGTGCCAGCAGCCCAACGGCCGGGACAGCTGAAGCTTTCTTT.

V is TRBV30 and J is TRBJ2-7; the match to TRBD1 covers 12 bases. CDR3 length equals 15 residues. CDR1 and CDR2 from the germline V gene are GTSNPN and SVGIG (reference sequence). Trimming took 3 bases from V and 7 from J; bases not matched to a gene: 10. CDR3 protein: CAWSKGGTGGVEQYF. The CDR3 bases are TGTGCCTGGAGCAAGGGGGGGACAGGGGGCGTAGAGCAGTACTTC.

The CDR3 DNA reads as TGTGCCTGGAGTGTGAAGGGGCCTCGCAGGGCTAACTATGGCTACACCTTC. It translates to CAWSVKGPRRANYGYTF. V usage is TRBV30 and J usage is TRBJ1-2; tentatively, D is TRBD1 (5 bases). From germline, CDR1 is GTSNPN and CDR2 SVGIG (reference sequence). The CDR3 contains 17 residues. The V end was cut by 0 bases, the J end by 0 bases, with 17 bases between.

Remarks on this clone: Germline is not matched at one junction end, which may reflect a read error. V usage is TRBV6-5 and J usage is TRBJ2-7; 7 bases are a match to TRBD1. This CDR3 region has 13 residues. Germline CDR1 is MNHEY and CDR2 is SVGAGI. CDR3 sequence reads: CGSPGQTCYEQYF. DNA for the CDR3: TGTGGCAGCCCGGGACAGACCTGCTACGAGCAGTACTTC.

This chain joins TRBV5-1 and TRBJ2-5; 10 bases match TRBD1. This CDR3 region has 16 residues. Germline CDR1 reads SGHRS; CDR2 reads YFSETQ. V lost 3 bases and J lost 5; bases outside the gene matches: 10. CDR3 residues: CASSSGQGGFRETQYF. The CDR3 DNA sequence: TGCGCCAGCAGCTCCGGACAGGGGGGGTTTAGGGAGACCCAGTACTTC.

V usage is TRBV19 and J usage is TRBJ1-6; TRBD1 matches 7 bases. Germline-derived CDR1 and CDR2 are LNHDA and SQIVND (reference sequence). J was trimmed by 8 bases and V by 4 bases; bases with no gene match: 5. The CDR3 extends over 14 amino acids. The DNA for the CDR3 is TGTGCCAGTAGTACACAGGGGAGAGATTCACCCCTCCACTTT. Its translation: CASSTQGRDSPLHF.

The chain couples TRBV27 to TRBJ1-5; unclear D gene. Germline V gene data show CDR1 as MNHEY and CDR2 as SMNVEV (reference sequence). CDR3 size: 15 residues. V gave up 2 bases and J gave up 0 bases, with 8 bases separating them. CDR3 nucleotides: TGTGCCAGCAGTTTAAACCGGGATAGCAATCAGCCCCAGCATTTT. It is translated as CASSLNRDSNQPQHF.

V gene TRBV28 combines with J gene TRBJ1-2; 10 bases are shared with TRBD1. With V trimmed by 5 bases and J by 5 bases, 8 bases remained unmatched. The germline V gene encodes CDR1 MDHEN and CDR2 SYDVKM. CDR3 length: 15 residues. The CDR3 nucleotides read TGTGCCAGCAGTGCTGCCTCGGGACAGGGGTATGGCTACACCTTC. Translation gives CASSAASGQGYGYTF.

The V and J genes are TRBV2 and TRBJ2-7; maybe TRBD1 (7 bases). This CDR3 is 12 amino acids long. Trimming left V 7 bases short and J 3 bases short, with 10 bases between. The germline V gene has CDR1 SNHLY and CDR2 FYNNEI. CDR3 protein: CASNRGGYEQYF. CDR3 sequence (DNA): TGTGCCAGCAACAGGGGAGGCTACGAGCAGTACTTC.

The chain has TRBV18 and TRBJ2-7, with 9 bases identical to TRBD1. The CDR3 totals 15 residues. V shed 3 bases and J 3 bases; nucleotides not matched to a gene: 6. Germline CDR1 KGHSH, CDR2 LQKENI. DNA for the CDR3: TGTGCCAGCTCACCCACGGGACAGGGATTCTACGAGCAGTACTTC. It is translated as CASSPTGQGFYEQYF.

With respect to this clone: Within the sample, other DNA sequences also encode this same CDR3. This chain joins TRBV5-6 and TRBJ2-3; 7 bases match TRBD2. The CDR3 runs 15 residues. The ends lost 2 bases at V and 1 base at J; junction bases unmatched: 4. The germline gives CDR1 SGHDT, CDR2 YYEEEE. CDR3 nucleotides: TGTGCCAGCAGCTTAGCGGGGACCGGCACAGATACGCAGTATTTT. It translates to CASSLAGTGTDTQYF. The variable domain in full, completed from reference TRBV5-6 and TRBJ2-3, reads DAGVTQSPTHLIKTRGQQVTLRCSPKSGHDTVSWYQQALGQGPQFIFQYYEEEERQRGNFPDRFSGHQFPNYSSELNVNALLLGDSALYLCASSLAGTGTDTQYFGPGTRLTVL.

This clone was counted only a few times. The CDR3 loop is CATSRDTAGGNYGYTF. CDR3 in DNA: TGTGCCACCAGCAGAGATACGGCAGGGGGTAACTATGGCTACACCTTC. The chain employs TRBV15 and TRBJ1-2; TRBD1 agrees at 7 bases. This CDR3 has 16 amino acids. Per germline, CDR1 LNHNV and CDR2 YYDKDF (reference sequence). With V trimmed by 0 bases and J by 1 base, 5 bases remained unmatched.

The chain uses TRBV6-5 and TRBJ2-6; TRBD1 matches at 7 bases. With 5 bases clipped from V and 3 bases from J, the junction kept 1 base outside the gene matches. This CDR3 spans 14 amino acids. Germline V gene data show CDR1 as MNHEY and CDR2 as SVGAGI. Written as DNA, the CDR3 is TGTGCCAGCAGTGACAGGGTTGGGGCCAACGTCCTGACTTTC. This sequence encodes CASSDRVGANVLTF.

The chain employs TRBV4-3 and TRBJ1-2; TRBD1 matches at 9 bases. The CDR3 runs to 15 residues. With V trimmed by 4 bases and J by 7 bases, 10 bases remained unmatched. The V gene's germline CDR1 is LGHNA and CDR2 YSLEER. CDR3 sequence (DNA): TGCGCCAGCAGCCCCACCCGACAGGGGGTGTCTGGCTACACCTTC. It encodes CASSPTRQGVSGYTF.

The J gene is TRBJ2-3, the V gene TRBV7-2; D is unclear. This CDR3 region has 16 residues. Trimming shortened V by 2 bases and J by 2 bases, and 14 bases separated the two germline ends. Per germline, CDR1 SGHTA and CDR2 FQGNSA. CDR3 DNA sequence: TGTGCCAGCAGCTTAAGTCAGGTTCGAATCACAGATACGCAGTATTTT. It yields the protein CASSLSQVRITDTQYF.

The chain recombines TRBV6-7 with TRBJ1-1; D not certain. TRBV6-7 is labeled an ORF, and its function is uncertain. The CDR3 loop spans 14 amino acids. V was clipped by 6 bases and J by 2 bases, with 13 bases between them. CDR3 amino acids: CASSPLRENTEAFF. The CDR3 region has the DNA TGTGCCAGCAGCCCCTTACGGGAAAACACTGAAGCTTTCTTT.

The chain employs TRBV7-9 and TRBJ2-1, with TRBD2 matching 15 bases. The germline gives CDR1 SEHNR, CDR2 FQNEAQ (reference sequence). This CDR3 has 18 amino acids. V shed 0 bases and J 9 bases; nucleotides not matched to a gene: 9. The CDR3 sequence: CASSLAPGLAGGRGEQFF. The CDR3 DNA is TGTGCCAGCAGCTTAGCCCCTGGACTAGCGGGGGGGCGGGGTGAGCAGTTCTTC.

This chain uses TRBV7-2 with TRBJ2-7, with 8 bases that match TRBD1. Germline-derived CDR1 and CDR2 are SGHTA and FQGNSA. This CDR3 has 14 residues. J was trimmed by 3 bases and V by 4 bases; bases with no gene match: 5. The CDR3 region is CASSSRTGFYEQYF. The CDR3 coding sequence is TGTGCCAGCAGCTCCCGGACAGGGTTCTACGAGCAGTACTTC.

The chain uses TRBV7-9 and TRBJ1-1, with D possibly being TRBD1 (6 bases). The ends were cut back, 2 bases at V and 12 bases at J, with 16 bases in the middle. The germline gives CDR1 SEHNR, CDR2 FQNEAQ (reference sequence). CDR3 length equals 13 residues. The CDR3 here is CASSLSGTPVTFF. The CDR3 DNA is TGTGCCAGCAGCTTATCCGGGACACCCGTGACTTTCTTT.

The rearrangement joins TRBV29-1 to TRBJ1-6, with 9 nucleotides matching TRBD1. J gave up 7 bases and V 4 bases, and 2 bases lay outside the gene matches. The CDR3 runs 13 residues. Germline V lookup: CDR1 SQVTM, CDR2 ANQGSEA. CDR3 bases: TGCAGCGTTGGGACAGGGGTGAATTCACCCCTCCACTTT. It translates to CSVGTGVNSPLHF. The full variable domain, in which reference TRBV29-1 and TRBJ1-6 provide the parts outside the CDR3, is SAVISQKPSRDICQRGTSLTIQCQVDSQVTMMFWYRQQPGQSLTLIATANQGSEATYESGFVIDKFPISRPNLTFSTLTVSNMSPEDSSIYLCSVGTGVNSPLHFGNGTRLTVT.

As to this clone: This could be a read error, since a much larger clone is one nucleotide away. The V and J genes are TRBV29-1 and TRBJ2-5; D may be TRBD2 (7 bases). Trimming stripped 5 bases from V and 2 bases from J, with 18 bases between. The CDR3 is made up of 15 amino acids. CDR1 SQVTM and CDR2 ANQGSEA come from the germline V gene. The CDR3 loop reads CSVLRGALGQETQYF. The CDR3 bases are TGCAGCGTTCTCCGGGGGGCGCTTGGTCAAGAGACCCAGTACTTC.

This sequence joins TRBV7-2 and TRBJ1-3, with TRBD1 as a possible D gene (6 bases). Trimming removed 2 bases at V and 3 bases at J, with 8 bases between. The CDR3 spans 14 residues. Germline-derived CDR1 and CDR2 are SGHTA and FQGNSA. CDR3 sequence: CASSLSTGGNTIYF. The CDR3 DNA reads TGTGCCAGCAGCTTATCGACAGGTGGAAACACCATATATTTT.

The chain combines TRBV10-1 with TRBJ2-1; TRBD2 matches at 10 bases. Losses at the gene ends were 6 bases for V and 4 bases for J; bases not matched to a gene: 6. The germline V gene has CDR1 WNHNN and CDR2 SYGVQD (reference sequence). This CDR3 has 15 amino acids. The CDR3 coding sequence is TGCGCCAGCAGCGTAGCGGGGGGCGAATACAATGAGCAGTTCTTC. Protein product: CASSVAGGEYNEQFF.

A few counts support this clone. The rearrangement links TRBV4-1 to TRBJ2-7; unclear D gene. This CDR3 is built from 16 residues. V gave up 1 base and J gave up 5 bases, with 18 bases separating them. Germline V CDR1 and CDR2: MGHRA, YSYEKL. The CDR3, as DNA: TGCGCCAGCAGCCAAGCCCCATCGGGTCTGTCCCACGAGCAGTACTTC. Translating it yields CASSQAPSGLSHEQYF.

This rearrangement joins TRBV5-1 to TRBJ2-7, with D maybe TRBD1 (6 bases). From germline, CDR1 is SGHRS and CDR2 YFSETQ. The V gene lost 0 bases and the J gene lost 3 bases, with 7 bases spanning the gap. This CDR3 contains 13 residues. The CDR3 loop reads CASSLGGGYEQYF. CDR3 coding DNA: TGCGCCAGCAGCTTGGGAGGGGGCTACGAGCAGTACTTC.

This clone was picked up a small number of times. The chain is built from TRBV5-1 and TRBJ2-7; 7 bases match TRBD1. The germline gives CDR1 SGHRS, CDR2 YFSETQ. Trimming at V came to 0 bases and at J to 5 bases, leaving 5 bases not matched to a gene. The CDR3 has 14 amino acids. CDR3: CASSLGQGSHEQYF. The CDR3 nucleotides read TGCGCCAGCAGCTTGGGACAGGGTAGTCACGAGCAGTACTTC.

The CDR3 loop reads CASSTGTATYNEQFF. CDR3 sequence (DNA): TGTGCCAGCAGCACCGGGACAGCTACCTACAATGAGCAGTTCTTC. J is TRBJ2-1 and V is TRBV11-3, with 7 bases identical to TRBD1. The CDR3 length is 15 residues. With V trimmed by 5 bases and J by 2 bases, 6 bases remained unmatched. Germline CDR1 reads SGHNT; CDR2 reads YENEEA. The complete variable domain, with remaining parts taken from reference TRBV11-3 and TRBJ2-1, reads EAGVVQSPRYKIIEKKQPVAFWCNPISGHNTLYWYLQNLGQGPELLIRYENEEAVDDSQLPKDRFSAERLKGVDSTLKIQPAELGDSAVYLCASSTGTATYNEQFFGPGTRLTVL.

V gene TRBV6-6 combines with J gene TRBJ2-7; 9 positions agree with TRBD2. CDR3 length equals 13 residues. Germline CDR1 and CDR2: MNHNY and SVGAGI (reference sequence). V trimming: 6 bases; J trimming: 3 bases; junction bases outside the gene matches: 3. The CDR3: CASRSGGRYEQYF. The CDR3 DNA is TGTGCCAGCAGAAGCGGGGGGCGCTACGAGCAGTACTTC.

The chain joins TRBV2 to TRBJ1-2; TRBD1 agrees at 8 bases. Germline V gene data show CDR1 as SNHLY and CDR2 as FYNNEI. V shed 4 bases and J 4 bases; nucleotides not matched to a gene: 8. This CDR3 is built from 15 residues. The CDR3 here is CASSVPQGARYGYTF. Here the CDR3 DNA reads TGTGCCAGCAGTGTTCCCCAGGGGGCGCGCTATGGCTACACCTTC. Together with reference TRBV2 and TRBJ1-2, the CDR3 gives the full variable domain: EPEVTQTPSHQVTQMGQEVILRCVPISNHLYFYWYRQILGQKVEFLVSFYNNEISEKSEIFDDQFSVERPDGSNFTLKIRSTKLEDSAMYFCASSVPQGARYGYTFGSGTRLTVV.

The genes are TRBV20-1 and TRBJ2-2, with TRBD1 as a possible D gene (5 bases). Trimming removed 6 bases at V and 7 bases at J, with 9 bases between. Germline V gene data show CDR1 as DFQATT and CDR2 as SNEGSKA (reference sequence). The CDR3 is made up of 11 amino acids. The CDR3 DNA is TGCAGTGCCAAGGGGAACGGGGAGCTGTTTTTT. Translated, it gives CSAKGNGELFF.